Following are 3 T cell receptor beta chains from one sample sequenced in a study of T cell responses to AZD1222 COVID-19 vaccine. The data were produced by immunoSEQ multiplex PCR, yet TCRdb's version contains in-frame clones alone and is incomplete. The sample holds under 150,000 clones; 80% to 95% are singletons and the top ten take roughly 1%. Sequenced here: peripheral blood, sampled 28 days after the second AZD1222 dose. These receptors all stem from an adult who received the AZD1222 COVID-19 vaccine.

This sequence joins TRBV11-2 and TRBJ2-7; D may correspond to TRBD1 or TRBD2 (6 bases each). The length of the CDR3 is 15 residues. V shed 5 bases and J shed 6 bases, with 20 bases lying between them. Per the germline V gene, CDR1 is SGHAT and CDR2 is FQNNGV. The CDR3 bases are TGTGCCAGCAGCCTGGTCGGGGGCGTTACGGGCGAGCAGTACTTC. Encoded protein: CASSLVGGVTGEQYF.

CDR3 DNA sequence: TGTGCCAGCACACACAACAGGGAAGGGGCCAATGGCTACACCTTC. As protein: CASTHNREGANGYTF. V and J are TRBV2 and TRBJ1-2; maybe TRBD1 (6 bases). The CDR3 is made up of 15 amino acids. The V end was cut by 7 bases, the J end by 6 bases, with 21 bases between. CDR1 and CDR2 (germline): SNHLY, FYNNEI.

The V call is TRBV18, the J call TRBJ2-2; tentatively, D is TRBD2 (5 bases). This CDR3 has 14 amino acids. V was shortened by 6 bases and J by 1 base, with 9 bases between the two germline ends. The germline gives CDR1 KGHSH, CDR2 LQKENI. DNA for the CDR3: TGTGCCAGCTCCGGGGATATGAACACCGGGGAGCTGTTTTTT. The encoded protein is CASSGDMNTGELFF.